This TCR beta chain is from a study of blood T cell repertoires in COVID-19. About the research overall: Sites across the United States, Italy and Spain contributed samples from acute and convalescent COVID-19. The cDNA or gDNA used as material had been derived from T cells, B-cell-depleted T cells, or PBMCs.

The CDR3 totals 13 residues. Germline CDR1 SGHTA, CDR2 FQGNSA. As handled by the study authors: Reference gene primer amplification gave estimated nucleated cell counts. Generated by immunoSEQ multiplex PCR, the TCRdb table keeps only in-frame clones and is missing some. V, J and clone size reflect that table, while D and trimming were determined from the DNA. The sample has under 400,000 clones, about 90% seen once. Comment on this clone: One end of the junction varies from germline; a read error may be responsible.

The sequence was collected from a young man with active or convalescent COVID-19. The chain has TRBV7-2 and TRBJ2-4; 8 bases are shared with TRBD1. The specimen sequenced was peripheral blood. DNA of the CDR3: TGTGCCAGCAGCTCCCCCGGGCAGGGGGCGCGTCTTTTC. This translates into CASSSPGQGARLF.